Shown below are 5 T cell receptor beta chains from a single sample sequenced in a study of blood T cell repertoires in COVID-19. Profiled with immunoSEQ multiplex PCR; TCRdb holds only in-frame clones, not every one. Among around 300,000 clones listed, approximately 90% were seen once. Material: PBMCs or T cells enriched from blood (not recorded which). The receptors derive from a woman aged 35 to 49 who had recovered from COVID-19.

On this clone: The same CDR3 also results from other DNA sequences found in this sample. The CDR3 DNA reads as TGTGCCAGCAGCCCGACAGGGGTATCCTACAATGAGCAGTTCTTC. Amino acid sequence: CASSPTGVSYNEQFF. The chain joins TRBV7-3 to TRBJ2-1, with 8 bases that match TRBD1. The CDR3 totals 15 residues. Germline assignment: CDR1 SGHTA and CDR2 FQGTGA. V trimming: 5 bases; J trimming: 1 base; junction bases outside the gene matches: 4.

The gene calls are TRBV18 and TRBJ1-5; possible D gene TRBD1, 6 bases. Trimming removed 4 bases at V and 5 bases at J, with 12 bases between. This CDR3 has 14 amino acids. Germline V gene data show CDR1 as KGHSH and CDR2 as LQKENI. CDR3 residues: CASSLADRDQPQHF. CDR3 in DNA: TGTGCCAGCTCACTTGCGGACAGAGATCAGCCCCAGCATTTT.

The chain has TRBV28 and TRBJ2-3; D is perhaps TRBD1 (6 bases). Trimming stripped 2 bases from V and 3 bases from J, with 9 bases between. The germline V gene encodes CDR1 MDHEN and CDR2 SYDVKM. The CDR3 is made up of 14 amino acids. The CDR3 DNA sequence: TGTGCCAGCAGTTTAAACAGGGAGACAGATACGCAGTATTTT. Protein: CASSLNRETDTQYF.

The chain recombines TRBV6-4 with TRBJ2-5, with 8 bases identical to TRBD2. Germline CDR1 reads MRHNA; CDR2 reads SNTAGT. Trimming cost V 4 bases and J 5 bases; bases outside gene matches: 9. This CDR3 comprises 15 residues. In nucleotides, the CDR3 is TGTGCCAGCAGTGGTGCGCGGGAGGTGGGGGAGACCCAGTACTTC. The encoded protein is CASSGAREVGETQYF.

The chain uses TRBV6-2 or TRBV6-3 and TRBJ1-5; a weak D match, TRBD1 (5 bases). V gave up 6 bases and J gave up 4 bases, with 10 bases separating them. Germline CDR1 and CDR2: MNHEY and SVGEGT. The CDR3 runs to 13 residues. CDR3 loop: CASSYPGNQPQHF. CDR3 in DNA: TGTGCCAGCAGCTATCCAGGGAATCAGCCCCAGCATTTT.